The 14 T cell receptor beta chains reported below all come from one sample, sequenced in a study of molecular identifiers for immune sequencing clone quantification. Each CDR3 protein is one row after TCRdb ran MiXCR on the PCR reads. The table includes about 67,000 distinct CDR3 sequences, roughly 17% detected once. The material sequenced was naive CD8+ T cells from blood, with Jurkat cell RNA spiked in. Subset: FACS-sorted CD8+CD4-CCR7+CD45RA+ naive T cells. These receptors all stem from a human donor in good health. Some libraries in this study had Jurkat cell RNA spiked in.

In the case of this clonotype: An end of the junction differs from the germline gene, which may be a read error. V usage is TRBV13 and J usage is TRBJ2-7; the D is unclear. CDR3 size: 13 residues. CDR1 is PRHDT, CDR2 FYEKMQ, per germline (reference sequence). The DNA of the CDR3 is TGTGCCAGCAGCTTGTGTTCCTCCCACGAGCAGTACTTC. Translated, it gives CASSLCSSHEQYF.

The rearrangement joins TRBV7-9 to TRBJ2-7, with 8 bases that match TRBD2. V shed 4 bases, J shed 3 bases, and the junction held 8 bases outside the gene matches. From germline, CDR1 is SEHNR and CDR2 FQNEAQ (reference sequence). This CDR3 has 15 residues. CDR3 DNA sequence: TGTGCCAGCAGCTCCTTCCGGGAGGGCTTCTACGAGCAGTACTTC. This gives the protein CASSSFREGFYEQYF. Variable domain in full (rest from reference TRBV7-9 and TRBJ2-7): DTGVSQNPRHKITKRGQNVTFRCDPISEHNRLYWYRQTLGQGPEFLTYFQNEAQLEKSRLLSDRFSAERPKGSFSTLEIQRTEQGDSAMYLCASSSFREGFYEQYFGPGTRLTVT.

This clonotype was found many times. The chain has TRBV27 and TRBJ2-3, with D unresolved. The CDR3 sequence is 13 residues long. The germline CDR1 and CDR2 sequences are MNHEY and SMNVEV (reference sequence). V was shortened by 2 bases and J by 3 bases, with 6 bases between the two germline ends. CDR3 region: CASSLVGTDTQYF. The CDR3 DNA reads TGTGCCAGCAGTTTAGTAGGGACAGATACGCAGTATTTT.

This clonotype was found a few times. A read error is possible here, since a much larger clone lies one base away. V gene TRBV30 combines with J gene TRBJ1-4, with 8 bases matching TRBD1. The V gene's germline CDR1 is GTSNPN and CDR2 SVGIG (reference sequence). The J segment lost 8 bases and the V segment lost 1 base, leaving 6 bases of the junction unmatched. This CDR3 has 14 residues. For the CDR3, the DNA is TGTGCCTGGAGTGATCAGGGGGCTCGGGAAAAACTGTTTTTT. Its translation: CAWSDQGAREKLFF.

This clonotype appeared many times. The V call is TRBV5-1, the J call TRBJ2-2; 10 positions agree with TRBD1. The germline CDR1 and CDR2 sequences are SGHRS and YFSETQ. V shed 4 bases and J 6 bases; nucleotides not matched to a gene: 6. This CDR3 is 15 amino acids long. CDR3 residues: CASSQTGGGPGELFF. The CDR3 nucleotides read TGCGCCAGCAGCCAGACAGGGGGCGGTCCCGGGGAGCTGTTTTTT.

There are many counts of this clonotype. This sequence joins TRBV6-5 and TRBJ2-3, with 8 bases fitting TRBD2. The CDR3 spans 14 residues. Germline values: CDR1 MNHEY, CDR2 SVGAGI. Trimming at V came to 8 bases and at J to 5 bases, leaving 9 bases not matched to a gene. The CDR3 loop reads CASGVSAGGDTQYF. The CDR3, as DNA: TGTGCCAGCGGTGTCTCGGCGGGAGGAGATACGCAGTATTTT.

This clonotype appeared a few times. This sequence joins TRBV19 and TRBJ2-2, with D uncertain. The length of the CDR3 is 13 residues. Trimming removed 3 bases from V and 4 bases from J, with 6 bases in between. Germline values: CDR1 LNHDA, CDR2 SQIVND (reference sequence). DNA for the CDR3: TGTGCCAGTAGTATTGCCGGCACCGGGGAGCTGTTTTTT. Translated, it gives CASSIAGTGELFF.

This clonotype was seen at least ten times. This chain uses TRBV27 with TRBJ1-5; no firm D call. The CDR3 contains 14 residues. Germline V gene lookup returns CDR1 MNHEY and CDR2 SMNVEV (reference sequence). The V end lost 5 bases, the J end lost 6 bases, and 14 bases lay between the germline ends. CDR3: CASSLTAGSQPQHF. The CDR3 DNA reads TGTGCCAGCAGTCTAACAGCGGGTAGTCAGCCCCAGCATTTT.

With respect to this clonotype: A read error may explain this, as a much larger clone is one base away. The V call is TRBV9, the J call TRBJ2-1, with D unclear. This CDR3 has 18 amino acids. Germline V CDR1 and CDR2: SGDLS, YYNGEE. The CDR3 DNA sequence: TGTGCCAGCAGCGTAGTAGCCGGAAGTCTTAGCTCCCACAATGAGCAGTTCTTC. This sequence encodes CASSVVAGSLSSHNEQFF.

This clonotype was observed at least ten times. The rearrangement links TRBV7-6 to TRBJ2-5; tentatively, D is TRBD2 (6 bases). Deletions cut 4 bases from V and 0 bases from J, with 9 bases between. Germline CDR1 SGHVS, CDR2 FNYEAQ. This CDR3 is built from 14 residues. The CDR3 region has the DNA TGTGCCAGCAGCTCCGCGGGGAACCAAGAGACCCAGTACTTC. Translated: CASSSAGNQETQYF.

This clonotype was seen repeatedly, ten times or more. The rearrangement uses TRBV7-9 and TRBJ2-5; D perhaps matches TRBD1 (6 bases). V gave up 4 bases and J gave up 1 base, with 10 bases separating them. This CDR3 is 14 amino acids long. CDR1 SEHNR and CDR2 FQNEAQ come from the germline V gene (reference sequence). The CDR3 here is CASSSTGPQETQYF. CDR3 coding DNA: TGTGCCAGCAGCTCGACAGGACCCCAAGAGACCCAGTACTTC.

The sample holds many counts of this clonotype. The chain combines TRBV20-1 with TRBJ2-1; TRBD2 agrees at 12 bases. The J segment lost 9 bases and the V segment lost 2 bases, leaving 11 bases of the junction unmatched. The germline gives CDR1 DFQATT, CDR2 SNEGSKA (reference sequence). CDR3 length equals 16 residues. CDR3 amino acids: CSARRTSGTPMGEQFF. DNA for the CDR3: TGCAGTGCTAGAAGGACTAGCGGGACCCCAATGGGTGAGCAGTTCTTC.

This clonotype was observed at least ten times. This sequence joins TRBV20-1 and TRBJ1-3, with D hard to call. The CDR3 has 15 amino acids. Trimming shortened V by 1 base and J by 0 bases, and 10 bases separated the two germline ends. Germline CDR1 and CDR2: DFQATT and SNEGSKA (reference sequence). This CDR3 reads CSARADGDSGNTIYF. DNA of the CDR3: TGCAGTGCTAGAGCGGATGGGGACTCTGGAAACACCATATATTTT.

This clonotype was detected once. Possible read error: a much larger clone is one base away. The rearrangement joins TRBV2 to TRBJ2-4; 8 bases map to TRBD1. CDR1 is SNHLY and CDR2 is FYNNEI in the germline V gene. This CDR3 has 15 residues. The CDR3 sequence is CASIRGQGSKNIPYF. In nucleotides, the CDR3 is TGTGCCAGCATCAGAGGACAGGGAAGCAAAAACATTCCGTACTTC.